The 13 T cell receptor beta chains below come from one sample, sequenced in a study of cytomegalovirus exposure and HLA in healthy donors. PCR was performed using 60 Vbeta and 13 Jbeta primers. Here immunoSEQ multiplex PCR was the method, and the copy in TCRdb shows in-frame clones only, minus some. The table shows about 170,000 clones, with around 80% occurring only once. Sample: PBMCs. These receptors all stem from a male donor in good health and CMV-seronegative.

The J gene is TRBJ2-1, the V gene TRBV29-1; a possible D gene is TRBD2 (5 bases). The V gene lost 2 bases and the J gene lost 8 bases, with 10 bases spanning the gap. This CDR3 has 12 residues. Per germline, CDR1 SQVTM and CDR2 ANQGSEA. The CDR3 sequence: CSVEMGAYEQFF. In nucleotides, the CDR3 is TGCAGCGTTGAAATGGGAGCGTATGAGCAGTTCTTC.

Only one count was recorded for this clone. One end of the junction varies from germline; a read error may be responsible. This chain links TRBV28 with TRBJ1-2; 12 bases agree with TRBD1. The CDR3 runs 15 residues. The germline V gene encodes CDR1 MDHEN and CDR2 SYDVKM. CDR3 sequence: CASSYPGQGAQGYPF. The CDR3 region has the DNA TGTGCCAGCAGTTACCCGGGACAGGGGGCACAGGGCTACCCCTTC.

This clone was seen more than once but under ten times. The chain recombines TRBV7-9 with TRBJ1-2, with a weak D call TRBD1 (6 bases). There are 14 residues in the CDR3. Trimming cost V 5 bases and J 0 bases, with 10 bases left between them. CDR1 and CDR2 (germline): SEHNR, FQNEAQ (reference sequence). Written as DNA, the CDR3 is TGTGCCAGCAGCATGGACAGCGCTAACTATGGCTACACCTTC. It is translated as CASSMDSANYGYTF.

The CDR3 nucleotides are TGTGCCAGCAGCCACCGGGACTATCGGAGAGTGGCAGATACGCAGTATTTT. Protein product: CASSHRDYRRVADTQYF. The rearrangement joins TRBV7-6 to TRBJ2-3, with 7 bases identical to TRBD2. This CDR3 has 17 amino acids. Trimming took 5 bases from V and 4 from J; bases not matched to a gene: 15. CDR1 is SGHVS, CDR2 FNYEAQ, per germline.

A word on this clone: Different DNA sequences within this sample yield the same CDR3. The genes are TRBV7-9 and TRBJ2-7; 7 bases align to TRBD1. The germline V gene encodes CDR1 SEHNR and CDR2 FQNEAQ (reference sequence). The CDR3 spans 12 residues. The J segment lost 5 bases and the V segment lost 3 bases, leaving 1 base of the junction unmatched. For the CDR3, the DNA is TGTGCCAGCAGCTTTACAGGGGACGAGCAGTACTTC. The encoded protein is CASSFTGDEQYF.

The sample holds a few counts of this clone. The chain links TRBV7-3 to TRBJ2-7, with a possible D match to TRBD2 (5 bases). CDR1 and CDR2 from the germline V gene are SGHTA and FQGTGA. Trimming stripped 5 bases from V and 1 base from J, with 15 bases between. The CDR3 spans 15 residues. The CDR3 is CASSPGTVGSYEQYF. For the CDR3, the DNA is TGTGCCAGCAGCCCGGGAACAGTGGGTTCCTACGAGCAGTACTTC. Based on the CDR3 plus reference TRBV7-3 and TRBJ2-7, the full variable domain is GAGVSQTPSNKVTEKGKYVELRCDPISGHTALYWYRQSLGQGPEFLIYFQGTGAADDSGLPNDRFFAVRPEGSVSTLKIQRTERGDSAVYLCASSPGTVGSYEQYFGPGTRLTVT.

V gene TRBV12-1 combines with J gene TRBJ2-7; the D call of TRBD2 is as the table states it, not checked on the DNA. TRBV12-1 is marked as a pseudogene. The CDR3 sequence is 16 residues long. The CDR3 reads CASSLRLAGGPREQYF. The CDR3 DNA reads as TGTGCCAGCAGCTTAAGACTAGCGGGAGGGCCCCGCGAGCAGTACTTC.

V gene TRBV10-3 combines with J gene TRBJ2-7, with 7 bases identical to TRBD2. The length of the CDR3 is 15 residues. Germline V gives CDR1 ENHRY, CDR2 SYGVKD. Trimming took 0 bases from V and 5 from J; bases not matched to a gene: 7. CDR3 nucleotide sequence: TGTGCCATCAGTGAGTCGCGGGAGAAGAGCCACGAGCAGTACTTC. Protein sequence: CAISESREKSHEQYF.

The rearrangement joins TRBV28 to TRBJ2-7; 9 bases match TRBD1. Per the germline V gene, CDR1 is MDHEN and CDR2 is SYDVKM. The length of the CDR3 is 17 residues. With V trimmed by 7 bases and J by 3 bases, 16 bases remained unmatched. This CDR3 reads CASKGSPGTGTHYEQYF. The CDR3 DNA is TGTGCCAGCAAAGGATCACCCGGGACAGGGACCCACTACGAGCAGTACTTC. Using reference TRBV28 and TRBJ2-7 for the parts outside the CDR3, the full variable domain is DVKVTQSSRYLVKRTGEKVFLECVQDMDHENMFWYRQDPGLGLRLIYFSYDVKMKEKGDIPEGYSVSREKKERFSLILESASTNQTSMYLCASKGSPGTGTHYEQYFGPGTRLTVT.

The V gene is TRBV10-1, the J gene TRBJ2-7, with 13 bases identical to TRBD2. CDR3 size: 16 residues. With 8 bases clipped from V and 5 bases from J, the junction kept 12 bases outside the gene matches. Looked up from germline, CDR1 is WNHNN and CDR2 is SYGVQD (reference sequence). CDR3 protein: CASDRPGLAGANEQYF. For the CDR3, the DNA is TGCGCCAGCGATCGCCCCGGACTAGCGGGGGCCAACGAGCAGTACTTC.

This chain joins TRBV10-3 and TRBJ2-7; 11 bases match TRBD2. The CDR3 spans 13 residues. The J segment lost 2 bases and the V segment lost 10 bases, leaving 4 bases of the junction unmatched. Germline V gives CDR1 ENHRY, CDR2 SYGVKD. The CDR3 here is CATRLAGPYEQYF. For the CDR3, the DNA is TGTGCCACAAGACTAGCGGGGCCCTACGAGCAGTACTTC.

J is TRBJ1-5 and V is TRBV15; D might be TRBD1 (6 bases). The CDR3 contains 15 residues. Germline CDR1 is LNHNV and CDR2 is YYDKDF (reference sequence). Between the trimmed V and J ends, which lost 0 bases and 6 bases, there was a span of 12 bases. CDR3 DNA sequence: TGTGCCACCAGCAGAGATAATACAGGGATTCAGCCCCAGCATTTT. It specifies CATSRDNTGIQPQHF.

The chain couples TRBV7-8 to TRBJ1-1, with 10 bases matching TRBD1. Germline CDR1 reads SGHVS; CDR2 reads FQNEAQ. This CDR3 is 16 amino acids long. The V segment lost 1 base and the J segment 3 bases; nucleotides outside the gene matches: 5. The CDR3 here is CASSLEGQGSHTEAFF. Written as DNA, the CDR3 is TGTGCCAGCAGCTTAGAGGGACAGGGGAGTCACACTGAAGCTTTCTTT.